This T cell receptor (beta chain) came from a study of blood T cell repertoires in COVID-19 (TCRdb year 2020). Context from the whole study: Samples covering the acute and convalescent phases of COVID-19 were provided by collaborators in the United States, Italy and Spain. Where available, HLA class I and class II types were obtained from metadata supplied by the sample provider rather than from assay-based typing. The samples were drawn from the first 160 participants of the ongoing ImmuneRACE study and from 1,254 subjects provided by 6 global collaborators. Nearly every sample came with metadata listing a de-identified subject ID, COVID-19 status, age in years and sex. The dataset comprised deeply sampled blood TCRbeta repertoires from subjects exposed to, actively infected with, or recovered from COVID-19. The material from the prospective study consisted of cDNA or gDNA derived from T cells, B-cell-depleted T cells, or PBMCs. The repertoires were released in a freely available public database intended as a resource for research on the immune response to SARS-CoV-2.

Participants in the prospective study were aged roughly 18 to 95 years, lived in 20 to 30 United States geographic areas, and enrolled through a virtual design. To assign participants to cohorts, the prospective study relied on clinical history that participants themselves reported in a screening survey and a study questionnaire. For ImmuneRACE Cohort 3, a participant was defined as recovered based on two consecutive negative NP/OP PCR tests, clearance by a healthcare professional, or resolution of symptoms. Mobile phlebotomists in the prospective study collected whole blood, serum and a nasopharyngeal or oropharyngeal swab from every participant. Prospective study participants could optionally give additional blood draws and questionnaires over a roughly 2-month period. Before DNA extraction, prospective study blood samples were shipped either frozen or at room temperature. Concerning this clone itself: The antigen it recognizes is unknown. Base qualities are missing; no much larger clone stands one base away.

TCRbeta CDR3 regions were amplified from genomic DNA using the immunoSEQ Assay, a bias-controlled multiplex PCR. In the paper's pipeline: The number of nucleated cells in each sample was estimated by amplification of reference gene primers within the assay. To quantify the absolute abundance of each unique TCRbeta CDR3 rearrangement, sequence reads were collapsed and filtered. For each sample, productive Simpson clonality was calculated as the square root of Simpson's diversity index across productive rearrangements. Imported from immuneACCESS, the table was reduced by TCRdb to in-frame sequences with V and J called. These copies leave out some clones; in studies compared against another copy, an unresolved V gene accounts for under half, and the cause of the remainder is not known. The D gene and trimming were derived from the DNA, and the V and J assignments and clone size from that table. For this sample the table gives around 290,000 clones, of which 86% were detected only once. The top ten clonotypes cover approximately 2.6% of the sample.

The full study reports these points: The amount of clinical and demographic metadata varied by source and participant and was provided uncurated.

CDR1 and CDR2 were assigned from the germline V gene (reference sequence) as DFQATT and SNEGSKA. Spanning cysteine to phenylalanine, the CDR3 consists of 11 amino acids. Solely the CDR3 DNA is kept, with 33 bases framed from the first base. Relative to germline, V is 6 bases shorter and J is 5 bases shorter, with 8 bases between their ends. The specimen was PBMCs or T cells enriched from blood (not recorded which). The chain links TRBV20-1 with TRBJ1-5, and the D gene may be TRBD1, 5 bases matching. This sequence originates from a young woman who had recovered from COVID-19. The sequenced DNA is TGCAGTGCGGGGGGAGATCAGCCCCAGCATTTT. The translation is CSAGGDQPQHF.